This is a list of T cell receptor beta chains from one sample in a study of shared clonotypes between healthy human individuals. Sequencing used immunoSEQ multiplex PCR; TCRdb keeps in-frame clones, though not all of them. The data hold around 2,000,000 clones, with roughly 94% observed a single time. Sequencing was done on a sample of naive CD4+ T cells sorted from blood. The receptors here all came from a young man in good health. Each CDR3 is given without its conserved first and last residue. Fields, in order: D gene, V gene, CDR3 protein. The D gene is left open where the match is weak.

- TRBV7-7 ASSPVGSGAGELF
- TRBV6-5 ASTNSGGVWSHEQY
- TRBV5-4 ASSLDPGPVQETQY
- TRBV28 ASSFGVGDTQY
TRBD1 TRBV5-1 ASSETGGVDGELF
TRBD1 TRBV27 ASSAAGTANTGELF
- TRBV7-9 ASSSSGAGAF
TRBD2 TRBV6-6 ASSPGLAVYNEQF
- TRBV30 AWSLETQY
TRBD1 TRBV5-6 ASSRTGQSNQPQH
- TRBV19 ASAWGRTLNTEAF
- TRBV5-1 ASSLEGLNTGELF
- TRBV13 ASSYRVGSNAEAF
TRBD1 TRBV10-2 ASSRTGGGNTIY
- TRBV4-3 ASSHSDRDNTEAF
TRBD1 TRBV2 ASSRQGGYEQY
TRBD1 TRBV6-5 ASSFDRASYEQY
- TRBV5-1 ASSLDSGGSYEQY
- TRBV7-9 ASNNQGINEKLF
- TRBV28 ASSLSTGGYT
TRBD1 TRBV18 ASSPYRTGASYEQY
- TRBV11-2 ASSGPTYEQY
- TRBV7-2 ASSLFSGRRETQY
- TRBV6-1 ASRSDRVSYNEQF
- TRBV29-1 SVQGSGYT
- TRBV12-2 ASRLKLSTISYEQY
- TRBV6-5 ASSYSSGNSNQPQH
- TRBV5-1 ASKFSETQY
TRBD2 TRBV29-1 SVGDYLHNEQF
TRBD1 TRBV5-1 ASSLRQGSGGELF
TRBD2 TRBV4-1 ASSHVPGTSGSASYEQY
- TRBV5-5 ASSLDLHRPSGELF
- TRBV30 AWSVQETQY
- TRBV11-2 ASSLVQGPLNTIY
- TRBV6-5 ASSYSAGPTGNTIY
TRBD2 TRBV5-1 ASSLSSGIGNEQF
- TRBV6-5 ASSRGAKGSTEAF
- TRBV7-9 ASSFRSTGDNYEQY
TRBD2 TRBV4-3 ASSLRGSGTGEQY
- TRBV30 AWSIGVSYEQY
- TRBV11-2 ASSVGGGMNTEAF
TRBD1 TRBV6-5 ASRQQGALNTEAF
- TRBV28 ASSPDSYSNQPQH
- TRBV28 ASSDLGSRNIQY
TRBD1 TRBV5-5 ASSLETGRQPQH
TRBD1 TRBV5-4 ASSLAAGGNEKLF
TRBD2 TRBV9 ASSVVTSDTGELF
TRBD1 TRBV15 ATSRDWTGEEGYT
- TRBV28 ASQKGVPNYEQY
- TRBV2 ASYGRKDPYEQY
TRBD1 TRBV7-9 ASSSLKWTGHNYGYT
TRBD1 TRBV27 ASSRSGTGRLYEQY
TRBD2 TRBV30 AWSVGLVNEQF
TRBD1 TRBV6-6 ASSYGTGLYEQY
- TRBV6-1 ASSAGNQPQH